A selection of T cell receptor beta chains follows, all from one sample in a study of post-analysis software for immune sequencing data. MiXCR, run by TCRdb on the PCR reads, gives a single entry per CDR3 protein. The sample contains roughly 430,000 distinct CDR3 sequences, roughly 38% of which appear only once. The source material was blood. All receptors come from a girl aged 2-10 years with multiple sclerosis. Both conserved end residues are part of each CDR3. A D gene is named only where the DNA matches it firmly. Part of the rows lack a size; the others show once, few, many or a class for expanded clones.

size,V,D,J,DNA,CDR3
few,TRBV20-1,NA,TRBJ2-7,TGCAGTGCCCGTAAAGGGGGGAAGCACTACGAGCAGTACTTC,CSARKGGKHYEQYF
NA,TRBV7-3,NA,TRBJ2-1,TGTGCCCGCAGCTATAGCGGACCCTCCTACAATGAGCAGTTCTTC,CARSYSGPSYNEQFF
NA,TRBV3-1,TRBD2,TRBJ2-7,TGTGCCAGCAGCCGGACTAGCGCGACGTACGAGCAGTACTTC,CASSRTSATYEQYF
few,TRBV29-1,NA,TRBJ2-3,TGCAGCGTTGGAAGACATAGCTACGATACGCAGTATTTT,CSVGRHSYDTQYF
medium-sized,TRBV20-1,NA,TRBJ2-5,TGCAGTGCCGTACCCCCTTTGGCGGGTGAGACCCAGTACTTC,CSAVPPLAGETQYF
few,TRBV12-5,NA,TRBJ2-3,TGTGCTAGTGGCAATAGGCTAGCGAAAAGGGGAGCGGATACGCAGTATTTT,CASGNRLAKRGADTQYF
NA,TRBV20-1,NA,TRBJ1-2,TGCAGTGCGGGTGGGGGAATATCTAACTATGGCTACACCTTC,CSAGGGISNYGYTF
NA,TRBV5-1,TRBD2,TRBJ2-5,TGCGCCAGCAGCCCCGGGACTAACCAAGAGACCCAGTACTTC,CASSPGTNQETQYF
NA,TRBV9,NA,TRBJ2-7,TGTGCCAGCACCGGGGAATCAGCCTACGAGCAGTACTTC,CASTGESAYEQYF
NA,TRBV7-2,NA,TRBJ1-2,TGTGCCAGCAGCCCCGGGCCGCCCTATGGCTACACCTTC,CASSPGPPYGYTF
NA,TRBV7-4,NA,TRBJ1-5,TGTGCCAGCAGCTTTTATAGCAATCAGCCCCAGCATTTT,CASSFYSNQPQHF
many,TRBV27,NA,TRBJ2-3,TGTGCCAGCAGCAGGAACACAGATACGCAGTATTTT,CASSRNTDTQYF
few,TRBV7-9,NA,TRBJ2-3,TGTGCCAGCAGCTTAGGGGTTGGAGGAGATACGCAGTATTTT,CASSLGVGGDTQYF
NA,TRBV7-9,NA,TRBJ2-3,TGTGCCAACAGCGCAGAGGGATTTGGGGATACGCAGTATTTT,CANSAEGFGDTQYF
few,TRBV7-9,NA,TRBJ1-2,TGTGCCAGCAGCTTAGACTCCGGGGGGGCGCGTGGCTACACCTTC,CASSLDSGGARGYTF
NA,TRBV6-6,NA,TRBJ2-5,TGTGCCAGCACCTCTCAACAAGAGACCCAGTACTTC,CASTSQQETQYF
NA,TRBV20-1,NA,TRBJ1-6,TGCAGTGCGCCAACAGCTAGCTCCTATAATTCACCCCTCCACTTT,CSAPTASSYNSPLHF
many,TRBV5-8,NA,TRBJ1-1,TGTGCCAGCAGCTTGCTGGGGGACACTGAAGCTTTCTTT,CASSLLGDTEAFF
few,TRBV10-3,TRBD2,TRBJ2-1,TGTGCCATCAGTGACTCTAGCGGGAGTCCTGAGCAGTTCTTC,CAISDSSGSPEQFF
NA,TRBV12-5,NA,TRBJ1-5,TGTGCTAGTGGTTTGGGACGGCCCCAGCATTTT,CASGLGRPQHF
NA,TRBV20-1,TRBD1,TRBJ2-7,TGCAGTGCTAGAAAGGTACAGGGGAATGGCTACGAGCAGTACTTC,CSARKVQGNGYEQYF
NA,TRBV7-2,TRBD2,TRBJ2-1,TGTGCCAGCAGCGCCGCGACTAGCTTCTCCTACAATGAGCAGTTCTTC,CASSAATSFSYNEQFF
NA,TRBV10-2,NA,TRBJ1-4,TGCGCCAGCAGTGAGTCAGGATGGTTACAGCCAACTAATGAAAAACTGTTTTTT,CASSESGWLQPTNEKLFF
few,TRBV4-3,NA,TRBJ2-6,TGCGCCAGCAGCCGACTCCTAAGCTCTGGGGCCAACGTCCTGACTTTC,CASSRLLSSGANVLTF
few,TRBV7-2,NA,TRBJ2-3,TGTGCCAGCAGCTTAACCCAGCCCCATACGCAGTATTTT,CASSLTQPHTQYF
few,TRBV12-3/TRBV12-4,NA,TRBJ2-3,TGTGCCAGCAAGCTCTTAACAGATACGCAGTATTTT,CASKLLTDTQYF
NA,TRBV29-1,TRBD1,TRBJ1-1,TGCAGCGCACGAGACAGGGGGGCGCGAGAGAACACTGAAGCTTTCTTT,CSARDRGARENTEAFF
NA,TRBV20-1,NA,TRBJ1-1,TGCAGTGGTTTCTTTGGGCAAGACACTGAAGCTTTCTTT,CSGFFGQDTEAFF
NA,TRBV28,TRBD1,TRBJ2-2,TGTGCCAGCAGCTTTGGACAGGGGAACACCGGGGAGCTGTTTTTT,CASSFGQGNTGELFF
NA,TRBV7-2,TRBD1,TRBJ2-3,TGTGCCAGCAGCTCGTACAGGGGGCCAGATACGCAGTATTTT,CASSSYRGPDTQYF
few,TRBV9,NA,TRBJ2-3,TGTGCCAGCAGCGCCGGACGGATAGATACGCAGTATTTT,CASSAGRIDTQYF
few,TRBV7-2,TRBD2,TRBJ2-3,TGTGCCAGCAGCCCCCCCGGACTAGCTGTAGATACGCAGTATTTT,CASSPPGLAVDTQYF
NA,TRBV5-1,NA,TRBJ2-1,TGCGCCAGCAGCTTGAACCAAGGACATGAGCAGTTCTTC,CASSLNQGHEQFF
few,TRBV12-3/TRBV12-4,NA,TRBJ2-1,TGTGCCAGCAGTTTGCGCGCTCTTCGGAATGAGCAGTTCTTC,CASSLRALRNEQFF
few,TRBV7-9,NA,TRBJ1-2,TGTGCCAGCAGCTTACCGGGCAGGGCCTTCTATGGCTACACCTTC,CASSLPGRAFYGYTF
many,TRBV27,NA,TRBJ2-7,TGTGCCAGCAGTTTAGGACCCTTTATTTACGAGCAGTACTTC,CASSLGPFIYEQYF
few,TRBV20-1,NA,TRBJ2-1,TGCAGTGCTACGGATCGAATGCGGCAGTTCTTC,CSATDRMRQFF
NA,TRBV3-1,NA,TRBJ2-5,TGTGCCAGCAGCCAAGAAGCGGCAACCCCGGCGGTACCTTCTCAAGAGACCCAGTACTTC,CASSQEAATPAVPSQETQYF
few,TRBV30,NA,TRBJ2-1,TGTGCCTGGAGGGGAGGAGGGGGCAGTAACTATGAGCAGTTCTTC,CAWRGGGGSNYEQFF
few,TRBV18,TRBD1,TRBJ1-1,TGTGCCAGCTCAGCAGGGGGAACAGAGGCAACTGAAGCTTTCTTT,CASSAGGTEATEAFF
few,TRBV20-1,NA,TRBJ1-2,TGCAGTGCTAGGGTTGATGGCTACACCTTC,CSARVDGYTF